This T cell receptor beta chain was captured in a study of cytomegalovirus exposure and HLA in healthy donors. General observations from the study: The majority of TCR sequences were rare, yet some public TCRs appeared in many donors. Reportedly, cytomegalovirus status was diagnosed with high sensitivity and specificity.

V was pared by 8 bases and J by 5 bases, with 11 bases of the junction left unmatched. Germline loops: CDR1 WSHSY, CDR2 SAAADI. The CDR3 covers 15 residues. This clone has only a few counts. Its target is not known. Generated by immunoSEQ multiplex PCR, the TCRdb table keeps only in-frame clones and is missing some. Of around 300,000 clones in the sample, 88% were seen once. The sequenced sample consisted of PBMCs. V and J are TRBV10-2 and TRBJ2-7; 11 bases fit TRBD2. The clonotype originates from a man younger than 45 in good health and CMV-seronegative. Here the CDR3 reads CASGLAGGLGHEQYF. CDR3 DNA sequence: TGCGCCAGCGGGCTAGCGGGGGGTCTCGGCCACGAGCAGTACTTC.